The 32 T cell receptor beta chains listed next were all sequenced from one sample in a study of PD-1 blockade in classical Hodgkin lymphoma. The method was immunoSEQ multiplex PCR; TCRdb's version includes in-frame clones alone and lacks a portion of them. The repertoire holds 15,000 to 20,000 clones, with about four fifths as singletons. Time point specified: newly diagnosed, previously untreated cHL patient sample. Magnetic negative selection of thawed PBMCs was the method by which CD4+ T cells were purified. Source material: CD4+ T cells from blood. All receptors come from a human donor with classical Hodgkin lymphoma.

The chain joins TRBV5-6 to TRBJ2-3; 8 bases agree with TRBD1. Germline lookup yields CDR1 SGHDT and CDR2 YYEEEE. This CDR3 region has 15 residues. The V gene end was trimmed by 4 bases and the J gene end by 3 bases; junction bases not matched to a gene: 7. The CDR3 is CASSLTGVYTDTQYF. DNA for the CDR3: TGTGCCAGCAGCCTGACAGGGGTCTATACAGATACGCAGTATTTT.

The chain employs TRBV19 and TRBJ1-5; D not certain. Germline V gene data show CDR1 as LNHDA and CDR2 as SQIVND (reference sequence). The CDR3 is 13 amino acids. V lost 3 bases and J lost 5, with 8 bases in between. CDR3 region: CASSIAVHQPQHF. CDR3 nucleotide sequence: TGTGCCAGTAGTATTGCGGTGCATCAGCCCCAGCATTTT.

The chain couples TRBV9 to TRBJ2-3; D is uncertain. The length of the CDR3 is 15 residues. V was pared by 0 bases and J by 0 bases, with 8 bases between. Per germline, CDR1 SGDLS and CDR2 YYNGEE. The CDR3, as DNA: TGTGCCAGCAGCGTAGGAAGCGTTAGCACAGATACGCAGTATTTT. This translates into CASSVGSVSTDTQYF.

The chain has TRBV5-6 and TRBJ1-5; 8 bases line up with TRBD1. The V segment lost 4 bases and the J segment 3 bases; nucleotides outside the gene matches: 15. Germline CDR1 SGHDT, CDR2 YYEEEE. This CDR3 spans 18 amino acids. The CDR3 DNA sequence: TGTGCCAGCAGCAGGCGCGGGACAGGTATGTTCCACAATCAGCCCCAGCATTTT. This translates into CASSRRGTGMFHNQPQHF.

By share, this clone counts as medium-sized (0.01 to 0.1%). V is TRBV6-1 and J is TRBJ2-5; 7 nucleotides align to TRBD1. This CDR3 is built from 15 residues. The ends lost 3 bases at V and 8 bases at J; junction bases unmatched: 12. Germline V gene lookup returns CDR1 MNHNS and CDR2 SASEGT. The CDR3 here is CASSERGRKAFTQYF. DNA of the CDR3: TGTGCCAGCAGTGAGAGGGGGCGTAAGGCTTTTACCCAGTACTTC.

The V call is TRBV7-2, the J call TRBJ2-7, with D unresolved. CDR3 length: 13 amino acids. The V gene lost 1 base and the J gene lost 2 bases, with 6 bases spanning the gap. Germline V CDR1 and CDR2: SGHTA, FQGNSA. As DNA, the CDR3 is TGTGCCAGCAGCTTAGTCCAGACCTACGAGCAGTACTTC. Protein sequence: CASSLVQTYEQYF. Together with reference TRBV7-2 and TRBJ2-7, the CDR3 gives the full variable domain: GAGVSQSPSNKVTEKGKDVELRCDPISGHTALYWYRQSLGQGLEFLIYFQGNSAPDKSGLPSDRFSAERTGGSVSTLTIQRTQQEDSAVYLCASSLVQTYEQYFGPGTRLTVT.

This rearrangement joins TRBV29-1 to TRBJ2-1, with TRBD2 identical over 9 bases. Trimming cost V 4 bases and J 3 bases; bases outside gene matches: 10. The CDR3 consists of 16 residues. Germline CDR1 SQVTM, CDR2 ANQGSEA. Here the CDR3 DNA reads TGCAGCGTTGGGATGGGCCTAGCGGGATTCTACAATGAGCAGTTCTTC. Translating gives CSVGMGLAGFYNEQFF.

The chain couples TRBV5-8 to TRBJ2-3; 8 bases are a match to TRBD1. The CDR3 is 13 residues long. Trimming at V came to 4 bases and at J to 8 bases, leaving 6 bases not matched to a gene. From germline, CDR1 is SGHTS and CDR2 YDEGEE. In nucleotides, the CDR3 is TGTGCCAGCAGCAGACAGGGGCATGGTACGCAGTATTTT. This translates into CASSRQGHGTQYF.

The gene calls are TRBV5-1 and TRBJ1-1; D uncertain. The CDR3 extends over 17 amino acids. The V gene's germline CDR1 is SGHRS and CDR2 YFSETQ. V was pared by 0 bases and J by 0 bases, with 15 bases between. The CDR3 protein is CASSLDPRLILNTEAFF. In DNA form, the CDR3 reads TGCGCCAGCAGCTTGGACCCGCGTCTGATTTTGAACACTGAAGCTTTCTTT.

This clone was counted a few times. The chain has TRBV4-1 and TRBJ2-1; D remains unclear. Germline CDR1 and CDR2: MGHRA and YSYEKL. Trimming took off 1 base at V and 4 bases at J, with 5 bases between the two ends. CDR3 length: 13 amino acids. This CDR3 reads CASSQGSYNEQFF. The CDR3 DNA reads TGCGCCAGCAGCCAAGGGAGTTACAATGAGCAGTTCTTC.

This clone appeared a single time. This rearrangement joins TRBV2 to TRBJ1-1; no firm D call. Germline CDR1 is SNHLY and CDR2 is FYNNEI. V was shortened by 8 bases and J by 7 bases, with 14 bases between the two germline ends. The CDR3 has 12 residues. The CDR3 reads CASGPRRDEAFF. CDR3 sequence (DNA): TGTGCCAGCGGGCCCAGGAGAGATGAAGCTTTCTTT.

The V call is TRBV7-2, the J call TRBJ2-3; a possible D gene is TRBD2 (6 bases). CDR1 and CDR2 (germline): SGHTA, FQGNSA. V was clipped by 5 bases and J by 9 bases, with 18 bases between them. There are 14 residues in the CDR3. The CDR3: CASSPGLREETQYF. In nucleotides, the CDR3 is TGTGCCAGCAGCCCCGGACTAAGGGAGGAAACGCAGTATTTT.

This chain connects TRBV20-1 to TRBJ2-3; unclear D gene. The CDR3 spans 10 residues. Germline CDR1 DFQATT, CDR2 SNEGSKA (reference sequence). Between the trimmed V and J ends, which lost 3 bases and 4 bases, there was a span of 2 bases. DNA of the CDR3: TGCAGTGCTAGTCCAGATACGCAGTATTTT. It yields the protein CSASPDTQYF.

The chain links TRBV6-1 to TRBJ2-6; D is possibly TRBD1 (5 bases). The germline V and J ends were trimmed by 6 bases and 4 bases, with 13 bases remaining between them. Germline CDR1 and CDR2: MNHNS and SASEGT. The CDR3 contains 15 residues. The CDR3 here is CASRGREAGANVLTF. DNA of the CDR3: TGTGCCAGCAGGGGCAGGGAAGCAGGGGCCAACGTCCTGACTTTC.

This chain joins TRBV28 and TRBJ2-1, with 9 bases that match TRBD1. The CDR3 has 15 residues. J was trimmed by 3 bases and V by 5 bases; bases with no gene match: 5. CDR1 is MDHEN and CDR2 is SYDVKM in the germline V gene. The CDR3 DNA reads TGTGCCAGCAGTACGGACAGGGGTTACTACAATGAGCAGTTCTTC. Encoded protein: CASSTDRGYYNEQFF.

In its sample, this clone was seen once. This rearrangement joins TRBV7-8 to TRBJ2-3; the D is unclear. The CDR3 has 14 amino acids. From germline, CDR1 is SGHVS and CDR2 FQNEAQ. The germline V and J ends were trimmed by 0 bases and 0 bases, with 4 bases remaining between them. CDR3 DNA: TGTGCCAGCAGCTTAGCAGGGAGCACAGATACGCAGTATTTT. Encoded protein: CASSLAGSTDTQYF.

In the case of this clone: The sample has other DNA sequences that encode this CDR3 too. The chain is built from TRBV4-1 and TRBJ2-5; a possible D gene is TRBD1 (6 bases). This CDR3 region has 15 residues. The germline gives CDR1 MGHRA, CDR2 YSYEKL. V lost 0 bases, J lost 2 bases, and 10 bases lay in between. The CDR3 loop is CASSQDRRGQETQYF. DNA of the CDR3: TGCGCCAGCAGCCAAGATCGCAGGGGACAAGAGACCCAGTACTTC.

The chain has TRBV6-1 and TRBJ2-1; D perhaps matches TRBD1 (6 bases). Trimming stripped 3 bases from V and 2 bases from J, with 11 bases between. Germline V lookup: CDR1 MNHNS, CDR2 SASEGT. The CDR3 sequence is 15 residues long. The CDR3: CASSDTGLPYNEQFF. CDR3 DNA sequence: TGTGCCAGCAGTGATACAGGGCTCCCCTACAATGAGCAGTTCTTC.

The genes are TRBV23-1 and TRBJ1-1, with TRBD1 matching over 8 bases. TRBV23-1 is noted as an ORF with a role that remains uncertain. This CDR3 has 16 amino acids. V shed 0 bases and J 2 bases; nucleotides not matched to a gene: 5. This chain's CDR3 is CASSQSGRGQNTEAFF. CDR3 bases: TGCGCCAGCAGTCAATCGGGCAGGGGGCAAAACACTGAAGCTTTCTTT.

The chain uses TRBV27 and TRBJ2-1, with 10 bases that match TRBD2. The CDR3 loop spans 15 amino acids. Trimming took 7 bases from V and 8 from J; bases not matched to a gene: 11. The V gene's germline CDR1 is MNHEY and CDR2 SMNVEV (reference sequence). The CDR3 nucleotides are TGTGCCAGCACCCGAGCGGGAGGGCCATCGGATGAGCAGTTCTTC. It translates to CASTRAGGPSDEQFF.

V gene TRBV28 combines with J gene TRBJ2-6; D gene ambiguous. CDR1 and CDR2 (germline): MDHEN, SYDVKM. The CDR3 totals 14 residues. V lost 7 bases to trimming and J lost 1 base, with 8 bases between them. In DNA, the CDR3 is TGTGCCAGCACCCTGGGATCTGGGGCCAACGTCCTGACTTTC. Residues: CASTLGSGANVLTF.

The sample holds one count of this clone. The chain is built from TRBV25-1 and TRBJ2-7, with D possibly being TRBD2 (5 bases). Germline loops: CDR1 MGHDK, CDR2 SYGVNS. The CDR3 extends over 14 amino acids. Trimming removed 1 base from V and 3 bases from J, with 10 bases in between. The CDR3 is CASSESFGVYEQYF. The CDR3 DNA is TGTGCCAGCAGTGAATCCTTCGGGGTCTACGAGCAGTACTTC.

The chain couples TRBV1 to TRBJ2-7; TRBD1 reflects the table's D call only, with no check against the DNA. TRBV1 is deemed a pseudogene. This CDR3 region has 13 residues. CDR3 amino acids: CTSSQEAGAEQYF. CDR3 DNA sequence: TGCACCAGCAGCCAAGAGGCAGGCGCCGAGCAGTACTTC.

The chain recombines TRBV4-2 with TRBJ1-1; tentatively, D is TRBD1 (5 bases). The ends were cut back, 0 bases at V and 10 bases at J, with 12 bases in the middle. CDR1 is LGHNA and CDR2 is YNFKEQ in the germline V gene. The CDR3 spans 13 residues. The CDR3 here is CASSQDGGQRAFF. The CDR3 DNA reads as TGTGCCAGCAGCCAAGACGGGGGTCAAAGAGCTTTCTTT.

The genes are TRBV28 and TRBJ2-4; the D call may be TRBD1 or TRBD2 (5 bases each). The germline CDR1 and CDR2 sequences are MDHEN and SYDVKM. Between the trimmed V and J ends, which lost 1 base and 0 bases, there was a span of 7 bases. This CDR3 is built from 15 residues. CDR3 nucleotides: TGTGCCAGCAGTTTATCGGGGCTAGCCAAAAACATTCAGTACTTC. Residues: CASSLSGLAKNIQYF.

The chain joins TRBV13 to TRBJ2-2; possible D gene TRBD2, 5 bases. V was clipped by 5 bases and J by 6 bases, with 19 bases between them. Looked up from germline, CDR1 is PRHDT and CDR2 is FYEKMQ (reference sequence). The CDR3 contains 16 residues. CDR3 protein: CASSLRPAGGSGELFF. The CDR3 DNA reads as TGTGCCAGCAGCCTGAGGCCCGCTGGCGGGTCCGGGGAGCTGTTTTTT.

The rearrangement links TRBV6-5 to TRBJ2-5; TRBD2 aligns across 9 bases. V shed 6 bases and J 5 bases; nucleotides not matched to a gene: 4. CDR3 size: 13 residues. Germline assignment: CDR1 MNHEY and CDR2 SVGAGI. The CDR3: CASSHSGSETQYF. The CDR3 region has the DNA TGTGCCAGCAGCCATAGCGGGAGTGAGACCCAGTACTTC.

The chain uses TRBV7-9 and TRBJ2-1; TRBD1 matches 8 bases. The CDR3 runs to 15 residues. The ends lost 8 bases at V and 4 bases at J; junction bases unmatched: 10. Germline CDR1 is SEHNR and CDR2 is FQNEAQ (reference sequence). CDR3 in DNA: TGTGCCAGCGGAAAGGACAGGGCGGGTTACAATGAGCAGTTCTTC. Translating it yields CASGKDRAGYNEQFF.

The chain couples TRBV7-2 to TRBJ2-5, with 14 bases matching TRBD2. J lost 5 bases, V lost 5 bases, and 4 bases had no gene match. Germline assignment: CDR1 SGHTA and CDR2 FQGNSA. This CDR3 is 15 amino acids long. The CDR3 spells CASSPTSGRAETQYF. CDR3 nucleotides: TGTGCCAGCAGCCCGACTAGCGGGAGGGCGGAGACCCAGTACTTC. Complete variable domain (other parts from reference TRBV7-2 and TRBJ2-5): GAGVSQSPSNKVTEKGKDVELRCDPISGHTALYWYRQSLGQGLEFLIYFQGNSAPDKSGLPSDRFSAERTGGSVSTLTIQRTQQEDSAVYLCASSPTSGRAETQYFGPGTRLLVL.

The chain combines TRBV11-2 with TRBJ1-1; TRBD1 is a possible D gene (5 bases). The CDR3 length is 14 residues. The germline CDR1 and CDR2 sequences are SGHAT and FQNNGV. V was pared by 0 bases and J by 4 bases, with 9 bases between. The chain's CDR3 is CASSLEPGTTEAFF. The CDR3, as DNA: TGTGCCAGCAGCTTAGAGCCGGGGACCACTGAAGCTTTCTTT.

The gene calls are TRBV7-8 and TRBJ2-7; 10 bases match TRBD2. Germline assignment: CDR1 SGHVS and CDR2 FQNEAQ. The CDR3 loop spans 15 amino acids. Losses at the gene ends were 2 bases for V and 3 bases for J; bases not matched to a gene: 4. DNA of the CDR3: TGTGCCAGCAGCTTATCCTCTAGCGGGAGCTACGAGCAGTACTTC. Its translation: CASSLSSSGSYEQYF. The full variable domain, rest sourced from reference TRBV7-8 and TRBJ2-7, is GAGVSQSPRYKVAKRGQDVALRCDPISGHVSLFWYQQALGQGPEFLTYFQNEAQLDKSGLPSDRFFAERPEGSVSTLKIQRTQQEDSAVYLCASSLSSSGSYEQYFGPGTRLTVT.

This clone was seen only once. The chain joins TRBV6-6 to TRBJ1-6; maybe TRBD1 (5 bases). The CDR3 length is 15 residues. In germline, CDR1 is MNHNY, CDR2 SVGAGI (reference sequence). Trimming shortened V by 7 bases and J by 3 bases, and 13 bases separated the two germline ends. CDR3 nucleotide sequence: TGTGCCAGCATCTTCCGGGACGGCTATAATTCACCCCTCCACTTT. Protein: CASIFRDGYNSPLHF.